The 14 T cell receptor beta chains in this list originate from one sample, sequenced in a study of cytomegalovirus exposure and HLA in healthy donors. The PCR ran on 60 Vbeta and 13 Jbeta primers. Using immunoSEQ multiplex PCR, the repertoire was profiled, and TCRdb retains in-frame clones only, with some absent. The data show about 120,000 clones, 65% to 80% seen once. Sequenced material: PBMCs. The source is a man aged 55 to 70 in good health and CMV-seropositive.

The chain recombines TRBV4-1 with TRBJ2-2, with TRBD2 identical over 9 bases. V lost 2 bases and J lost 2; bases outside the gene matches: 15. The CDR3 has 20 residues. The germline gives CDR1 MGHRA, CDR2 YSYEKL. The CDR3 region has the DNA TGCGCCAGCAGCCAACCTTATCCCCGACTAGCGGCAAAAAACACCGGGGAGCTGTTTTTT. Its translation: CASSQPYPRLAAKNTGELFF.

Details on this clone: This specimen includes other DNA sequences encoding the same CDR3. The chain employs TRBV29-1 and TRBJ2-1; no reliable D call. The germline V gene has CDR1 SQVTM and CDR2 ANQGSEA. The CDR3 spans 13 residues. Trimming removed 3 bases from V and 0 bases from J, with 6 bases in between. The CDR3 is CSVERSSYNEQFF. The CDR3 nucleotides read TGCAGCGTTGAGCGGAGCTCCTACAATGAGCAGTTCTTC.

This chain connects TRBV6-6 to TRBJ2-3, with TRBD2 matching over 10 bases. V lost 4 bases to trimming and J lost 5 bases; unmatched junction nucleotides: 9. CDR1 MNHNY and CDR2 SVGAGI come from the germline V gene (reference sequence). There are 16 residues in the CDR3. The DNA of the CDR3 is TGTGCCAGCAGTTCCCGGGTAGCGGGAGGAGGAGATACGCAGTATTTT. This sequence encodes CASSSRVAGGGDTQYF.

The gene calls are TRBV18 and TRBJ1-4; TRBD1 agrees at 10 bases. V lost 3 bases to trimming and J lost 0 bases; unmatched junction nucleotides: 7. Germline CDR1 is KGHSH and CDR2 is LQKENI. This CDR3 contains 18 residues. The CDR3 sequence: CASSPRFGTGATNEKLFF. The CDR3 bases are TGTGCCAGCTCACCTCGATTCGGGACAGGGGCAACTAATGAAAAACTGTTTTTT.

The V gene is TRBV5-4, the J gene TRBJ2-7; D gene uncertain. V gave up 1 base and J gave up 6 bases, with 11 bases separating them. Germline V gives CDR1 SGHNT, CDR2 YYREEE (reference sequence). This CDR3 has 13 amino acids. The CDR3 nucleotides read TGTGCCAGCAGCTTGTACCGACTCGGCGAGCAGTACTTC. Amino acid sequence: CASSLYRLGEQYF.

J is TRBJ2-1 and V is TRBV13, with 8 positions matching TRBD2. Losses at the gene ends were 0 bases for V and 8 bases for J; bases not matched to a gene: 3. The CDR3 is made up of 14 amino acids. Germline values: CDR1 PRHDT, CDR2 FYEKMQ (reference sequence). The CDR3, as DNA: TGTGCCAGCAGCTTAGGAGCGGGGGAAGATGAGCAGTTCTTC. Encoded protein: CASSLGAGEDEQFF.

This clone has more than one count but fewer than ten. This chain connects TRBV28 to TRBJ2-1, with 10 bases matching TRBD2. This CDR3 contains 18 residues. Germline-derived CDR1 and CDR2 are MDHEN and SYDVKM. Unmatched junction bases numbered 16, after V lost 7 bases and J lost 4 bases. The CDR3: CASILGGSSGRGYNEQFF. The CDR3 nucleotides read TGTGCCAGCATCCTCGGCGGGTCTAGCGGGAGAGGTTACAATGAGCAGTTCTTC.

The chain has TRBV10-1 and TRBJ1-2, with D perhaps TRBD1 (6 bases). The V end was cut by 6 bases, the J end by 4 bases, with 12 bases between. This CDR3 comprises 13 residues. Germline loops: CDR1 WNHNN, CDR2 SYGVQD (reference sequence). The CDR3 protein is CASSPGQAYGYTF. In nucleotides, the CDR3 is TGCGCCAGCAGCCCGGGACAAGCCTATGGCTACACCTTC.

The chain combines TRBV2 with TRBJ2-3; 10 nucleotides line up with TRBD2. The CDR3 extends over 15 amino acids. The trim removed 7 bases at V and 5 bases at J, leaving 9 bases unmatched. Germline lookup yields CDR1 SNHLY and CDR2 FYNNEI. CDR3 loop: CASTSGRAGGDTQYF. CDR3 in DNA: TGTGCCAGCACGAGCGGGAGGGCCGGGGGAGATACGCAGTATTTT.

In nucleotides, the CDR3 is TGTGCCTGGATGGGCCAGGGCAACACTGAAGCTTTCTTT. As protein: CAWMGQGNTEAFF. The chain joins TRBV30 to TRBJ1-1; a weak D match, TRBD1 (5 bases). The CDR3 has 13 residues. CDR1 and CDR2 from the germline V gene are GTSNPN and SVGIG (reference sequence). V lost 4 bases and J lost 2, with 11 bases in between.

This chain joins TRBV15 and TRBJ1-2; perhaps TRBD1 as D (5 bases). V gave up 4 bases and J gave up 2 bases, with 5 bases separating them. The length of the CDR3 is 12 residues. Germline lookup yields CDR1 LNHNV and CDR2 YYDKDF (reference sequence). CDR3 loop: CATSKGNYGYTF. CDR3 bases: TGTGCCACCAGCAAGGGGAACTATGGCTACACCTTC.

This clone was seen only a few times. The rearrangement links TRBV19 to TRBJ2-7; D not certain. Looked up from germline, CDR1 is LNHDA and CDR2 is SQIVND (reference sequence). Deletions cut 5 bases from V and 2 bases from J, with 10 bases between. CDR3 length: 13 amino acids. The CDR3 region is CASSLQNTYEQYF. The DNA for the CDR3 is TGTGCCAGTAGTCTCCAGAATACCTACGAGCAGTACTTC.

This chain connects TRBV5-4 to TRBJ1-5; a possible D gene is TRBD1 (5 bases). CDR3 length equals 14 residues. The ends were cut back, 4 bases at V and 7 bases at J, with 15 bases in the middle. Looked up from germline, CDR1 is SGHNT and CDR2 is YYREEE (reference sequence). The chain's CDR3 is CASSGSPGGQPQHF. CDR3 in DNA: TGTGCCAGCAGCGGGTCACCGGGGGGACAGCCCCAGCATTTT.

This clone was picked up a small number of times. CDR3 sequence: CASSLSVFETQYF. The DNA for the CDR3 is TGTGCCAGCAGTTTATCCGTATTCGAGACCCAGTACTTC. The chain carries TRBV27 and TRBJ2-5; D unresolved. The CDR3 runs 13 residues. Trimming stripped 0 bases from V and 5 bases from J, with 7 bases between. Germline CDR1 is MNHEY and CDR2 is SMNVEV (reference sequence).